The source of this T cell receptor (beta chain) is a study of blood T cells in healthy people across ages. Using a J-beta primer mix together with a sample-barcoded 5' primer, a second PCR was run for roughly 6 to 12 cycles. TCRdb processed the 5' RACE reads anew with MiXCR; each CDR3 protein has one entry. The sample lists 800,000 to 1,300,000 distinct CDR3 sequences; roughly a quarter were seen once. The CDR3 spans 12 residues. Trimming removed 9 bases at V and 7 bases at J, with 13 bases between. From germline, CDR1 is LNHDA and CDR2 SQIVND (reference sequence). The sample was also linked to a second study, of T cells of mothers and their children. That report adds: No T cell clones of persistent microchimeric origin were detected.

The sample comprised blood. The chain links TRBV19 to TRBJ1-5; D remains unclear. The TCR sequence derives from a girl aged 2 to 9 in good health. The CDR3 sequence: CASLGGVQPQHF. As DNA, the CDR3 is TGTGCCAGCCTGGGAGGCGTCCAGCCCCAGCATTTT.